The rows below give T cell receptor beta chains drawn from one sample of a study of blood T cell repertoires in COVID-19. Profiled with immunoSEQ multiplex PCR; TCRdb holds only in-frame clones, not every one. The table lists approximately 86,000 clones, 89% of them singletons. The sequencing sample was made of peripheral blood. These receptors originate from a man aged 45 to 65 with acute or convalescent COVID-19. Both conserved end residues are trimmed from each CDR3. The size of a clone is reported for some rows only, either as once, few or many, or as a class for expanded clones.

TRBJ1-1	TRBV2	.	ASSWGLLRDTEAF
TRBJ2-4	TRBV28	once	ASSLPGLAGDIQY
TRBJ2-1	TRBV7-3	.	ASSFWASGGDNEQF
TRBJ2-3	TRBV9	.	ASSVVAGDLTDTQY
TRBJ2-5	TRBV24-1	once	ATSDPGTSGETQY
TRBJ2-5	TRBV9	.	ASSVDSGGRETQY
TRBJ1-5	TRBV11-2	.	ASSLRGHPPQH
TRBJ1-6	TRBV1	.	TSSQEDSASGSPLH
TRBJ2-2	TRBV3-1/TRBV3-2	.	ASSQGDRGPINTGELF
TRBJ1-2	TRBV11-1	.	ASSLTANYGYT
TRBJ1-2	TRBV20-1	.	SASEGTRHYGYT
TRBJ1-2	TRBV12-3/TRBV12-4	few	ASSLSGVYGYT
TRBJ2-5	TRBV27	.	ASKQQGAEETQY
TRBJ1-4	TRBV29-1	.	SPTGENSEKLF
TRBJ2-7	TRBV5-6	.	ASILQGFSYEQY
TRBJ2-1	TRBV2	once	ASSVRGEYNEQF
TRBJ1-5	TRBV10-3	.	AISQDSEYQPQH
TRBJ1-4	TRBV7-9	once	ASSYWGANEKLF
TRBJ2-3	TRBV6-1	once	ASSENEKRGSRTDTQY
TRBJ2-3	TRBV6-5	.	ASSPPGIQADTQY
TRBJ1-5	TRBV7-8	.	ASSLVEGESNQPQH
TRBJ2-7	TRBV30	.	AWTRQASYEQY
TRBJ2-5	TRBV9	.	ASSPSDWEGETQY
TRBJ1-5	TRBV27	.	ASSLRGLFNQPQH
TRBJ1-5	TRBV4-2	.	ASSGCFQVQPQH
TRBJ1-1	TRBV10-3	.	AISAYRDLNTEAF
TRBJ1-1	TRBV7-6	.	ASSLRSDSSNTEAF
TRBJ1-3	TRBV7-8	.	ASSPDSNTIY
TRBJ2-1	TRBV21-1	once	ATKTSGGLRGNEQF
TRBJ2-3	TRBV5-6	.	ASSHSGVSTDTQY
TRBJ2-2	TRBV6-4	.	ASSKNGLGANTGELF
TRBJ1-3	TRBV5-1	few	ASSLAGELSGNTIY
TRBJ1-1	TRBV3-1/TRBV3-2	.	ASSQATGGGTEAF
TRBJ1-5	TRBV7-2	.	ASSEDRGYQPQH